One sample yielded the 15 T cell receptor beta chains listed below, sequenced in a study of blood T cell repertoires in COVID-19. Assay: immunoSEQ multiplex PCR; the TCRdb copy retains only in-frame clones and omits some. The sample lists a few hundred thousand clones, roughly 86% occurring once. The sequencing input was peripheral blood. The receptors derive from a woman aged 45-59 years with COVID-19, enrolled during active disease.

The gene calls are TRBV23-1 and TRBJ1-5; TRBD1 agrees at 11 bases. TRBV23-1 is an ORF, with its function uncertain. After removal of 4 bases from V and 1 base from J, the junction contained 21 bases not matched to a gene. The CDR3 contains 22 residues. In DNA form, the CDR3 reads TGCGCCAGCAGTCTCAACCCCCCCGCCGGGACAGGGGGGAGCAGAAGCAATCAGCCCCAGCATTTT. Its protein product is CASSLNPPAGTGGSRSNQPQHF.

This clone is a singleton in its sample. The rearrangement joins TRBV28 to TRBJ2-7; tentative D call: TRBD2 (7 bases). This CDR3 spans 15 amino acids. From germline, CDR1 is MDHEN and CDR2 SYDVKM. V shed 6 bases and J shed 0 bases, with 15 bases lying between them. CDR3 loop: CASRPGGPGSYEQYF. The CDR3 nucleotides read TGTGCCAGCAGACCCGGGGGGCCGGGCTCCTACGAGCAGTACTTC.

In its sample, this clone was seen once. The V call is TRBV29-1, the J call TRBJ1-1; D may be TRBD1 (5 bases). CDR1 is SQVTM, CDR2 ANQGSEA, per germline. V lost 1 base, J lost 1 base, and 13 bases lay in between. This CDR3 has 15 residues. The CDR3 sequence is CSVEGSHRPNTEAFF. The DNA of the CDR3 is TGCAGCGTTGAAGGGTCGCACAGGCCGAACACTGAAGCTTTCTTT.

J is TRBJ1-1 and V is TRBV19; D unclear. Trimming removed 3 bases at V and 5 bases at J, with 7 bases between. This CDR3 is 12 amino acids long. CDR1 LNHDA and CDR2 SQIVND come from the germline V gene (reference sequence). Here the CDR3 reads CASSIGETEAFF. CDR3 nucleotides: TGTGCCAGTAGTATCGGGGAGACTGAAGCTTTCTTT.

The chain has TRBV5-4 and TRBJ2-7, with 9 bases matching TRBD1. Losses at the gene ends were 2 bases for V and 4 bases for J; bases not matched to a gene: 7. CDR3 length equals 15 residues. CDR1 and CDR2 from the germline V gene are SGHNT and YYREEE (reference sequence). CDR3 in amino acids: CASSFGGTGTYEQYF. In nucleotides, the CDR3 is TGTGCCAGCAGCTTCGGCGGGACAGGGACTTACGAGCAGTACTTC.

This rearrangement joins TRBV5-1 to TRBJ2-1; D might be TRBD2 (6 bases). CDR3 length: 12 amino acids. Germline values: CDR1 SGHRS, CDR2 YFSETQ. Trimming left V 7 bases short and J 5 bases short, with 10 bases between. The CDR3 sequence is CASGRRDNEQFF. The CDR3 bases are TGCGCCAGCGGCAGGAGGGACAATGAGCAGTTCTTC. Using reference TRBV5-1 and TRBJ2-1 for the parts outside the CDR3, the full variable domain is KAGVTQTPRYLIKTRGQQVTLSCSPISGHRSVSWYQQTPGQGLQFLFEYFSETQRNKGNFPGRFSGRQFSNSRSEMNVSTLELGDSALYLCASGRRDNEQFFGPGTRLTVL.

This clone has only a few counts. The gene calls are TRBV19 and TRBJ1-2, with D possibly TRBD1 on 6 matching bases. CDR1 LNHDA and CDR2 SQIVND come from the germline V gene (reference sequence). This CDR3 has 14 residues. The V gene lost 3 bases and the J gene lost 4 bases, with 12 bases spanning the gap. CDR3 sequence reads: CASSITGTAYGYTF. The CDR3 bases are TGTGCCAGTAGTATTACAGGGACCGCCTATGGCTACACCTTC.

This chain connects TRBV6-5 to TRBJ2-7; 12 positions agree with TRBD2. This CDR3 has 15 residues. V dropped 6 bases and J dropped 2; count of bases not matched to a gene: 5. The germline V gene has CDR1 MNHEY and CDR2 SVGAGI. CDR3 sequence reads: CASRRLAGEPYEQYF. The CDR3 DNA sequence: TGTGCCAGCAGACGACTAGCGGGGGAACCCTACGAGCAGTACTTC.

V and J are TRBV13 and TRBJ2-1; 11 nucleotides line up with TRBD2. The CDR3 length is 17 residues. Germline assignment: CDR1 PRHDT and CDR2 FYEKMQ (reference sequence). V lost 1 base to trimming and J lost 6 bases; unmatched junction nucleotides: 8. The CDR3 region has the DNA TGTGCCAGCAGCTTAGATGCGCTAGCGGGGGGAGGCAATGAGCAGTTCTTC. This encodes CASSLDALAGGGNEQFF. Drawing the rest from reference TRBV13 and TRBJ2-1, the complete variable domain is AAGVIQSPRHLIKEKRETATLKCYPIPRHDTVYWYQQGPGQDPQFLISFYEKMQSDKGSIPDRFSAQQFSDYHSELNMSSLELGDSALYFCASSLDALAGGGNEQFFGPGTRLTVL.

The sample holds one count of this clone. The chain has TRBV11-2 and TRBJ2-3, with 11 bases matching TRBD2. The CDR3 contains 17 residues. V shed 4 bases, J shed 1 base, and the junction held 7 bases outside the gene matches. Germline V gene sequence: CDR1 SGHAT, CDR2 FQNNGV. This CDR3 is CASSSLGTSGGTDTQYF. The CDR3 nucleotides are TGTGCCAGCAGCTCCCTGGGGACTAGCGGAGGCACAGATACGCAGTATTTT. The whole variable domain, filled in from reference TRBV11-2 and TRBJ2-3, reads EAGVAQSPRYKIIEKRQSVAFWCNPISGHATLYWYQQILGQGPKLLIQFQNNGVVDDSQLPKDRFSAERLKGVDSTLKIQPAKLEDSAVYLCASSSLGTSGGTDTQYFGPGTRLTVL.

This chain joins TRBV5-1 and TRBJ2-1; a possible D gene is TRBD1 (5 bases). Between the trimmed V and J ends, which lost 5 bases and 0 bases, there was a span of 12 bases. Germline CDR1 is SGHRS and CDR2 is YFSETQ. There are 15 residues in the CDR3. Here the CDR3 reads CASRPPRDSYNEQFF. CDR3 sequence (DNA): TGCGCCAGCAGACCGCCCAGGGACTCCTACAATGAGCAGTTCTTC.

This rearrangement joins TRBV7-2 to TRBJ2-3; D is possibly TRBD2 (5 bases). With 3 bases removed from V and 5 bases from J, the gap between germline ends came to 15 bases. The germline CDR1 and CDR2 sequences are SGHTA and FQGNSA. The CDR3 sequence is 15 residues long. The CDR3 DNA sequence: TGTGCCAGCAGCTTTTCAACTAGTCTTTTAGATACGCAGTATTTT. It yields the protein CASSFSTSLLDTQYF.

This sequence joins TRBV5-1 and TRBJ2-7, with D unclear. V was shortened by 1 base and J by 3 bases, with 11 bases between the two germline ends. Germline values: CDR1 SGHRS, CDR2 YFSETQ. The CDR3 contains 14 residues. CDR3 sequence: CASSLTELNYEQYF. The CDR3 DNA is TGCGCCAGCAGCTTGACCGAACTTAACTACGAGCAGTACTTC.

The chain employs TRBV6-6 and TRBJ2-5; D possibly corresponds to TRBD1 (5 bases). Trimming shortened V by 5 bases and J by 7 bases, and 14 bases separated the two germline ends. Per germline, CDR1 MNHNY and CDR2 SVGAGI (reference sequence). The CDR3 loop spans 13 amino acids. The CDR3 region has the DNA TGTGCCAGCAGTCCCCTCCCAGGGTTGACCCAGTACTTC. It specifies CASSPLPGLTQYF.

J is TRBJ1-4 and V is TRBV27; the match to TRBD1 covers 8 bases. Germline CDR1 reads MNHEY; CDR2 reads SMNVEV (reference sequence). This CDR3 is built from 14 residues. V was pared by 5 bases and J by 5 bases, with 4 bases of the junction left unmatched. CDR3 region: CASSTQGDNEKLFF. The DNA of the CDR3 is TGTGCCAGCAGTACACAGGGGGACAATGAAAAACTGTTTTTT.